This T cell receptor (beta chain) was sequenced during a study of blood T cell repertoires in COVID-19. Germline values: CDR1 LGHNA, CDR2 YSLEER. V was trimmed by 1 base and J by 2 bases, leaving 9 bases between them. This CDR3 comprises 14 residues. Generated by immunoSEQ multiplex PCR, the TCRdb table keeps only in-frame clones and is missing some. The sample lists over 250,000 clones, 75% to 95% seen once, with around 2.6% in the top ten. The sequence was collected from a person under 35 with COVID-19, enrolled during active disease. V usage is TRBV4-3 and J usage is TRBJ2-7, with D perhaps TRBD2 (5 bases). Sequenced sample: peripheral blood. CDR3 DNA sequence: TGCGCCAGCAGCCAAGGAGCGGCAGCCTACGAGCAGTACTTC. Protein product: CASSQGAAAYEQYF.